The 14 T cell receptor beta chains presented below share a single source sample, sequenced in a study of T cells in women clearing cervical HPV infection. Libraries were prepared by immunoSEQ multiplex PCR; TCRdb keeps only in-frame clonotypes and omits some of them. The sample's table shows under 50,000 clones. The specimen sequenced was blood buffy coat. These receptors came from a woman between 18 and 70 years old with a cervical HPV16 infection that either progressed to CIN3+ or cleared (not recorded which).

About this clone: The CDR3 is cut off 3 residues early in the read; its end comes from the germline J gene. This chain links TRBV15 with TRBJ1-2, with unresolved D. The germline gives CDR1 LNHNV, CDR2 YYDKDF (reference sequence). CDR3 length: 15 amino acids. V was clipped by 0 bases and J by 7 bases, with 15 bases between them. The CDR3 region is CATSRDLTRTSGYTF. CDR3 DNA, as far as it was read: TGTGCCACCAGCAGAGATCTAACCCGCACCTCTGGC. Together with reference TRBV15 and TRBJ1-2, the CDR3 gives the full variable domain: DAMVIQNPRYQVTQFGKPVTLSCSQTLNHNVMYWYQQKSSQAPKLLFHYYDKDFNNEADTPDNFQSRRPNTSFCFLDIRSPGLGDTAMYLCATSRDLTRTSGYTFGSGTRLTVV.

Worth noting for this clone: The sequence runs out 3 residues before the end of the CDR3; the remainder is reconstructed from the germline J gene. The rearrangement joins TRBV13 to TRBJ2-7, with TRBD2 matching over 7 bases. Germline assignment: CDR1 PRHDT and CDR2 FYEKMQ (reference sequence). This CDR3 has 14 residues. With V trimmed by 5 bases and J by 0 bases, 4 bases remained unmatched. The sequenced part of the CDR3 DNA is TGTGCCAGCAGCCCCGGGACTAACTCCTACGAG. This encodes CASSPGTNSYE. In full, the CDR3 is CASSPGTNSYEQYF.

As concerns this clone: The read halts 3 residues ahead of the CDR3 end, with the missing end drawn from the germline J gene. This chain links TRBV7-8 with TRBJ1-6; TRBD1 might be the D (6 bases). The CDR3 contains 14 residues. The germline V gene has CDR1 SGHVS and CDR2 FQNEAQ. The part of the CDR3 DNA that was read is TGTGCCAGCAGCTTAGGGACAGCGGTGGGGCCC. Translated: CASSLGTAVGP. The CDR3 as a whole reads CASSLGTAVGPLHF.

As for this clone: Sequencing ends 3 residues short of the CDR3 end; the germline J gene provides the rest. V and J are TRBV12-3 or TRBV12-4 and TRBJ1-1; D possibly corresponds to TRBD1 (6 bases). The germline V and J ends were trimmed by 6 bases and 4 bases, with 15 bases remaining between them. The CDR3 spans 14 residues. The CDR3 bases that were read are TGTGCCAGCAGACACAGGGTTCAGGGCACTGAA. As protein: CASRHRVQGTE. The entire CDR3 protein is CASRHRVQGTEAFF.

A note on this clone: Read coverage stops 3 residues before the CDR3 terminus; the germline J gene supplies the remainder. The chain joins TRBV5-4 to TRBJ2-2, with unresolved D. The CDR3 loop spans 16 amino acids. The germline V gene has CDR1 SGHNT and CDR2 YYREEE (reference sequence). V was cut by 0 bases and J by 0 bases, with 9 bases left in between. The CDR3 here is CASSLAAYPNTGELFF. Incomplete CDR3 DNA: TGTGCCAGCAGCTTGGCCGCCTACCCGAACACCGGGGAG.

As regards this clone: The CDR3 end is not reached by the read, which stops 3 residues before it; the germline J gene fills it in. The gene calls are TRBV30 and TRBJ2-7; 7 nucleotides align to TRBD1. The ends lost 8 bases at V and 0 bases at J; junction bases unmatched: 7. The CDR3 is 13 amino acids. Germline V gene lookup returns CDR1 GTSNPN and CDR2 SVGIG (reference sequence). The CDR3 is CAGDRASSYEQYF. The part of the CDR3 DNA that was read is TGTGCCGGTGACAGGGCAAGCTCCTACGAG. Supplemented by reference TRBV30 and TRBJ2-7, the full variable domain reads SQTIHQWPATLVQPVGSPLSLECTVEGTSNPNLYWYRQAAGRGLQLLFYSVGIGQISSEVPQNLSASRPQDRQFILSSKKLLLSDSGFYLCAGDRASSYEQYFGPGTRLTVT.

Points on this clone: The read falls 3 residues short of the CDR3 end, and the missing part is taken from the germline J gene. This chain joins TRBV20-1 and TRBJ1-4, with 10 bases that match TRBD1. V shed 5 bases, J shed 7 bases, and the junction held 4 bases outside the gene matches. CDR1 DFQATT and CDR2 SNEGSKA come from the germline V gene (reference sequence). This CDR3 has 13 amino acids. The chain's CDR3 is CSAGGQGGEKLFF. The CDR3 DNA, read in part, is TGCAGTGCTGGAGGACAGGGGGGTGAAAAA.

The DNA read from the CDR3 is TGCGCCAGCAGCTTGGGAGACAGGCCCACAGATACG. Amino acid sequence: CASSLGDRPTDT. The CDR3, in full, reads CASSLGDRPTDTQYF. The rearrangement links TRBV5-1 to TRBJ2-3; weak D call: TRBD1 (6 bases). Read sequence stops 3 residues before the CDR3 end, and the germline J gene provides the missing end. From germline, CDR1 is SGHRS and CDR2 YFSETQ. The CDR3 is made up of 15 amino acids. V dropped 0 bases and J dropped 2 bases, with 10 bases sitting between them.

With regard to this clone: The read is 3 residues too short to cover the CDR3 end, so that end is filled in from the germline J gene. The rearrangement uses TRBV5-5 and TRBJ2-5; D is perhaps TRBD2 (7 bases). V shed 4 bases and J shed 5 bases, with 15 bases lying between them. This CDR3 comprises 14 residues. From germline, CDR1 is SGHKS and CDR2 YYEKEE (reference sequence). The part of the CDR3 DNA that was read is TGTGCCAGCAGCCCCCGGGGGGCGGGGGAGACC. It translates to CASSPRGAGET. The entire CDR3 protein is CASSPRGAGETQYF.

CDR3 in amino acids: CASSRTGSGANVLTF. The CDR3 DNA, read in part, is TGTGCCAGCAGCCGGACAGGCTCTGGGGCCAACGTC. The chain links TRBV7-3 to TRBJ2-6; 7 bases are shared with TRBD1. The sequenced fragment ends 3 residues before the CDR3 boundary, so the rest is inferred from the germline J gene. Germline V gene sequence: CDR1 SGHTA, CDR2 FQGTGA. V trimming: 5 bases; J trimming: 0 bases; junction bases outside the gene matches: 1. This CDR3 is built from 15 residues.

A remark on this clone: Read coverage stops 3 residues before the CDR3 terminus; the germline J gene supplies the remainder. The rearrangement links TRBV6-2 or TRBV6-3 to TRBJ2-5; no clear D. The V end lost 3 bases, the J end lost 5 bases, and 7 bases lay between the germline ends. Germline loops: CDR1 MNHEY, CDR2 SVGEGT. The CDR3 has 12 residues. CDR3 DNA, as far as it was read: TGTGCCAGCAGTTATGGCCCGGAGACC. Its translation: CASSYGPET. The full CDR3 sequence reads CASSYGPETQYF.

Regarding this clone: The CDR3 end is not reached by the read, which stops 3 residues before it; the germline J gene fills it in. The chain employs TRBV7-6 and TRBJ2-1; D not resolved. CDR1 and CDR2 (germline): SGHVS, FNYEAQ. CDR3 size: 17 residues. The V gene lost 1 base and the J gene lost 0 bases, with 13 bases spanning the gap. The CDR3 is CASSLGARLNSYNEQFF. CDR3 DNA (partial): TGTGCCAGCAGCTTAGGGGCCAGGCTTAACTCCTACAATGAG. The entire variable domain, with the rest obtained from reference TRBV7-6 and TRBJ2-1, is as follows: GAGVSQSPRYKVTKRGQDVALRCDPISGHVSLYWYRQALGQGPEFLTYFNYEAQQDKSGLPNDRFSAERPEGSISTLTIQRTEQRDSAMYRCASSLGARLNSYNEQFFGPGTRLTVL.

As regards this clone: From the germline J gene comes the end of the CDR3, since the read stops 3 residues before it. The J gene is TRBJ2-7, the V gene TRBV19; 7 bases line up with TRBD1. V lost 3 bases, J lost 1 base, and 3 bases stayed unmatched. The CDR3 totals 14 residues. Per germline, CDR1 LNHDA and CDR2 SQIVND (reference sequence). The CDR3 loop reads CASSIVTGSYEQYF. The sequenced CDR3 bases are TGTGCCAGTAGTATCGTGACAGGGTCCTACGAG.

A note on this clone: Sequencing ends 3 residues short of the CDR3 end; the germline J gene provides the rest. The V gene is TRBV29-1, the J gene TRBJ2-5; a weak D match, TRBD1 (6 bases). Trimming left V 7 bases short and J 5 bases short, with 11 bases between. Germline CDR1 and CDR2: SQVTM and ANQGSEA. The CDR3 runs 11 residues. CDR3 sequence: CSGWQGETQYF. Incomplete CDR3 DNA: TGCAGCGGATGGCAGGGGGAGACC.